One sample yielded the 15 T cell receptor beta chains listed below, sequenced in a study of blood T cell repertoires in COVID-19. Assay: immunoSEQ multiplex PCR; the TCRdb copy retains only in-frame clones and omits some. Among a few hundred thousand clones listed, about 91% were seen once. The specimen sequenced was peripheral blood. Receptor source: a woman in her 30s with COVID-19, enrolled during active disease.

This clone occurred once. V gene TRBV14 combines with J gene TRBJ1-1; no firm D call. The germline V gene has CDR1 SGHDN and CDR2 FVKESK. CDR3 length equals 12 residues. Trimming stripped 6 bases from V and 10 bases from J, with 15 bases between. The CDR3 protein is CASSPPFLVAFF. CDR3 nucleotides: TGTGCCAGCAGTCCACCGTTCTTAGTAGCTTTCTTT.

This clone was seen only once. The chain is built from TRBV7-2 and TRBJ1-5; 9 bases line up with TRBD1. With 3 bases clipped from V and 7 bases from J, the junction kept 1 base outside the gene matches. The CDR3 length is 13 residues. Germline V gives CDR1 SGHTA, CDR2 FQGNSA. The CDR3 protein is CASSFTGGQPQHF. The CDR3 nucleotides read TGTGCCAGCAGCTTCACAGGGGGCCAGCCCCAGCATTTT.

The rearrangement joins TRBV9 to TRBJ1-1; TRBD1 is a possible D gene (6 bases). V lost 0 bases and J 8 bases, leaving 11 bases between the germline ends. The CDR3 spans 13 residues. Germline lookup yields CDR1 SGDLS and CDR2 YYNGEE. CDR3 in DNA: TGTGCCAGCAGCGTAGGGACAGAAAACGAAGCTTTCTTT. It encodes CASSVGTENEAFF.

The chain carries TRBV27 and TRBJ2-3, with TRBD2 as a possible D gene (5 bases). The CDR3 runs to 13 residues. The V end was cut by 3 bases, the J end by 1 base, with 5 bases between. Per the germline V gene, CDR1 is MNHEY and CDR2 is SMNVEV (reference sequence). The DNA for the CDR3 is TGTGCCAGCAGTTTCGGGGGCACAGATACGCAGTATTTT. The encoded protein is CASSFGGTDTQYF.

The CDR3 DNA reads as TGTGCCAGCCTTTACCAAGAGACCCAGTACTTC. This encodes CASLYQETQYF. V is TRBV2 and J is TRBJ2-5; D is ambiguous. V gave up 8 bases and J gave up 0 bases, with 4 bases separating them. This CDR3 comprises 11 residues. In germline, CDR1 is SNHLY, CDR2 FYNNEI.

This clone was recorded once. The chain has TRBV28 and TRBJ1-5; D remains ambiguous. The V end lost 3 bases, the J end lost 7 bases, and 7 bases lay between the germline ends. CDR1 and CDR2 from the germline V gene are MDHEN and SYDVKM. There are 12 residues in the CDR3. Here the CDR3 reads CASSLGEQPQHF. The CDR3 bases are TGTGCCAGCAGTTTGGGAGAACAGCCCCAGCATTTT.

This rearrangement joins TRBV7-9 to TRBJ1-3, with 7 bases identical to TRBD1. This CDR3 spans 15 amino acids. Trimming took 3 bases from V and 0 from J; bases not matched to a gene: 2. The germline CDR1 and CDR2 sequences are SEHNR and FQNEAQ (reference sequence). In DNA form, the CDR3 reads TGTGCCAGCAGCTTTTCAGGGGGCTCTGGAAACACCATATATTTT. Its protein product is CASSFSGGSGNTIYF.

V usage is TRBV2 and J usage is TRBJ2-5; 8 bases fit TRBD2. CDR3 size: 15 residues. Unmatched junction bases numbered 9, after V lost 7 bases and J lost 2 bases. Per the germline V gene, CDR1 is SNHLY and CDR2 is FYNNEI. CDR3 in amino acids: CASIGQRGLQETQYF. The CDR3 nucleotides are TGTGCCAGCATCGGACAGCGGGGGTTACAAGAGACCCAGTACTTC.

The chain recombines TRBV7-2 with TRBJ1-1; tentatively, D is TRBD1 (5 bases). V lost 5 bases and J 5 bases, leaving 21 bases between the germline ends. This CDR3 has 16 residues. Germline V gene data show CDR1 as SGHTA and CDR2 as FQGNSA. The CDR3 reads CASSPRRGSLRTEAFF. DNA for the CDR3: TGTGCCAGCAGCCCAAGAAGGGGATCTTTAAGGACTGAAGCTTTCTTT. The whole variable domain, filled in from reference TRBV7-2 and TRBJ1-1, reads GAGVSQSPSNKVTEKGKDVELRCDPISGHTALYWYRQSLGQGLEFLIYFQGNSAPDKSGLPSDRFSAERTGGSVSTLTIQRTQQEDSAVYLCASSPRRGSLRTEAFFGQGTRLTVV.

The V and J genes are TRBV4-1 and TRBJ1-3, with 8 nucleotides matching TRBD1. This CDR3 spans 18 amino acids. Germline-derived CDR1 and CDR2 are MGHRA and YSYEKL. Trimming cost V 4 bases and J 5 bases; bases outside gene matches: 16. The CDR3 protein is CASSPLLLQGAYRNTIYF. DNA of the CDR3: TGCGCCAGCAGCCCGTTGCTACTGCAGGGGGCTTATAGAAACACCATATATTTT.

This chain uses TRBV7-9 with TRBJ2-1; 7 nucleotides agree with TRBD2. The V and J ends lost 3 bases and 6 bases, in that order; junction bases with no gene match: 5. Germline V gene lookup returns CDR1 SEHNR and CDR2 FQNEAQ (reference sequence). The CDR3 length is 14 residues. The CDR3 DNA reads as TGTGCCAGCAGCTTTGTTACGGGGGGCAATGAGCAGTTCTTC. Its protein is CASSFVTGGNEQFF.

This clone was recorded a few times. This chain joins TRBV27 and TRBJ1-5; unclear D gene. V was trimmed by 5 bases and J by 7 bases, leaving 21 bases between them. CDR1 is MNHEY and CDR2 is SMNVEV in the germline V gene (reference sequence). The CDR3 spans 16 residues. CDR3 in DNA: TGTGCCAGCAGTGAGGGCGGGTACAGTCCGAGGCAGCCCCAGCATTTT. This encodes CASSEGGYSPRQPQHF.

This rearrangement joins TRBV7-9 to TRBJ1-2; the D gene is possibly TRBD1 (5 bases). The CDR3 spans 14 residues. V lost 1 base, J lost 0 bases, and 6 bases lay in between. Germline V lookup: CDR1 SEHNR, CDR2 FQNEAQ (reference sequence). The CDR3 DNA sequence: TGTGCCAGCAGCTTAGGGGGGGCTAACTATGGCTACACCTTC. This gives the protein CASSLGGANYGYTF.

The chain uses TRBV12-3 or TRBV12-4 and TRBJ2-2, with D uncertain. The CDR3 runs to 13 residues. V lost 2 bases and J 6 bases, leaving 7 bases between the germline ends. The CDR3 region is CASSLPPPGELFF. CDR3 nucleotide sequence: TGTGCCAGCAGTTTACCTCCCCCCGGGGAGCTGTTTTTT.

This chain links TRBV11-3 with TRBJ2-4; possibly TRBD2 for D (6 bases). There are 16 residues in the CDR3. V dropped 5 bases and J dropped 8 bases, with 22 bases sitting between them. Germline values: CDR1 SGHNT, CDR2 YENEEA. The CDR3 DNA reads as TGTGCCAGCAGCCCACTACGGGGGATGGAAGCGGACATTCAGTACTTC. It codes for CASSPLRGMEADIQYF. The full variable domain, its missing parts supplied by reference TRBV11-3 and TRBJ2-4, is EAGVVQSPRYKIIEKKQPVAFWCNPISGHNTLYWYLQNLGQGPELLIRYENEEAVDDSQLPKDRFSAERLKGVDSTLKIQPAELGDSAVYLCASSPLRGMEADIQYFGAGTRLSVL.